The clone carrying this T cell receptor (beta chain) was picked up many times. These data come from a study of blood T cells in healthy people across ages. Overall study context: Capture by template switching was about one barcoded beta molecule per two T cells.

Samples each had at least 5.5 micrograms of total RNA extracted. CDR1 and CDR2 from the germline V gene are DFQATT and SNEGSKA (reference sequence). This CDR3 is 14 amino acids long. V lost 3 bases and J lost 3, with 15 bases in between. Next came a second PCR, run for about 6 to 12 cycles, which used a sample-barcoded 5' primer along with a J-beta primer mix. A template-switch adaptor containing 12 random nucleotides labeled each cDNA molecule. Sequencing of every sample gave 2.5 million or more CDR3-containing paired-end reads. TCRdb processed the 5' RACE reads anew with MiXCR; each CDR3 protein has one entry. Of roughly 1.5 million distinct CDR3 sequences listed, roughly two fifths are singletons.

This receptor was obtained from a young woman in good health. Sequencing was done on a sample of blood. V usage is TRBV20-1 and J usage is TRBJ2-7; TRBD2 might be the D (5 bases). The CDR3 nucleotides are TGCAGTGCTAGCCCGCCTGACGGGATCTACGAGCAGTACTTC. This gives the protein CSASPPDGIYEQYF.